This entry is about one T cell receptor (beta chain). What antigen it recognizes has not been identified. Base-call qualities are not available, and no considerably larger clone is one nucleotide away. The sample originates from a study of human thymus T cells (dated by TCRdb to the early 2020s). About the full investigation: The study characterized TCR alpha and beta repertoires from fewer than 10 infant thymus samples and a few related peripheral blood samples. The cohort included about 6 male and a couple of female infants, with donor ages spanning 7 to 244 days.

What the work shows at the level of the full study, not this receptor alone: On average, roughly 800,000 unique TCRB clonotypes were obtained from thymus samples, compared with roughly 84,000 from blood samples. Usage of V and J gene segments appeared to be biased in both the thymic and the peripheral blood repertoires.

In Finland, the donors were immunologically healthy infants who were having open corrective cardiac surgery for congenital heart defects. For four of the eight donors, a small roughly 0.45-1 mL aliquot of peripheral blood was collected during surgery. For the blood samples, genomic DNA was extracted from all available leukocytes instead of from a set number of cells. ACK lysis buffer was used to remove erythrocytes from the blood, and the remaining leukocytes were kept as pellets at -70 degrees C. A QIAsymphony instrument was used to extract genomic DNA from frozen cell pellets. TCRB and TCRAD loci were amplified from a standardized quantity of quality-controlled genomic DNA using the immunoSEQ multiplex PCR assay. The amplicons covered the V(D)J region and were long enough to include the CDR3 and to identify the V and J genes. Through the commercial immunoSEQ service, the amplicons were sequenced on an Illumina platform. Turning to the authors' computational methods: Primer bias and sequencing errors were corrected as previously described, and TCRAD and TCRB were defined on the basis of the IMGT database. The repertoires were analysed using immunoSEQ Analyzer 3.0 and VDJTools for basic statistics, V/J segment usage, diversity estimates, rarefaction and pairwise overlap. To estimate diversity, the Chao1, ChaoE, Efron-Thisted, Shannon and inverse Simpson indices were applied, and diversity was also estimated on datasets down-sampled to the smallest sample. Repertoire overlap was determined by strict matching of CDR3 nucleotide sequence, V gene and J gene, and Jaccard-based multidimensional scaling clustering was applied. The table was pulled from immuneACCESS by TCRdb, which kept in-frame rearrangements only. Such tables lose some clones; where checked, under half of the loss comes from unresolved V genes, and the rest has no known cause. Clone size and the V and J calls come from that table; the DNA yielded D and trimming. A total of tens of thousands of clones appear in this sample, nearly 95% of them only once. Together, the top ten hold 5.5% to 7% of the sample.

Spanning cysteine to phenylalanine, the CDR3 consists of 15 amino acids. Of all the DNA, just the CDR3 is kept, 45 bases in frame from base 1. Taken from the germline V gene, the CDR1 and CDR2 loops are WSHSY and SAAADI. Here V drops 5 bases and J drops 7 bases, and the junction holds 7 bases not matched to any gene. The clonotype originates from a boy less than two years old with a congenital heart defect but otherwise immunologically healthy. The chain was built from TRBV10-2 and TRBJ2-1; the central 11 bases match TRBD2. The sample taken for sequencing was blood. The nucleotide sequence reads as follows: TGCGCCAGCAGTTTTAGCGGGGGGGCTAGGAATGAGCAGTTCTTC. The encoded protein is CASSFSGGARNEQFF.